These 5 T cell receptor beta chains originate from one sample sequenced in a study of blood T cell repertoires in COVID-19. TCRdb's copy holds only in-frame clones and misses some; the assay was immunoSEQ multiplex PCR. In the table there are a few hundred thousand clones, approximately 89% of which are singletons. Sequenced input: peripheral blood. The receptors derive from a man in his forties who had recovered from COVID-19.

V and J are TRBV7-9 and TRBJ2-5, with TRBD2 identical over 14 bases. CDR1 and CDR2 (germline): SEHNR, FQNEAQ (reference sequence). This CDR3 is built from 17 residues. J gave up 4 bases and V 5 bases, and 9 bases lay outside the gene matches. The CDR3 protein is CASSGLAGGILPETQYF. CDR3 DNA sequence: TGTGCCAGCAGCGGACTAGCGGGAGGTATACTCCCAGAGACCCAGTACTTC.

The rearrangement uses TRBV7-2 and TRBJ2-7; D remains ambiguous. Per the germline V gene, CDR1 is SGHTA and CDR2 is FQGNSA. There are 13 residues in the CDR3. The V and J ends lost 1 base and 7 bases respectively, with 11 bases between them. The CDR3 sequence: CASSLGGSREQYF. DNA of the CDR3: TGTGCCAGCAGCTTAGGCGGTTCGAGGGAGCAGTACTTC.

The chain is built from TRBV7-9 and TRBJ2-7, with 10 positions matching TRBD2. The V segment lost 5 bases and the J segment 2 bases; nucleotides outside the gene matches: 9. This CDR3 comprises 16 residues. CDR1 is SEHNR, CDR2 FQNEAQ, per germline (reference sequence). The CDR3 reads CASSGPGLALAYEQYF. CDR3 DNA sequence: TGTGCCAGCAGCGGGCCGGGACTAGCGTTGGCCTACGAGCAGTACTTC.

The chain is built from TRBV18 and TRBJ2-6; 8 nucleotides line up with TRBD2. Germline CDR1 and CDR2: KGHSH and LQKENI. The CDR3 loop spans 16 amino acids. V dropped 8 bases and J dropped 2; count of bases not matched to a gene: 8. DNA of the CDR3: TGTGCCAGCATCCTCACGGGAGGGGCTGGGGCCAACGTCCTGACTTTC. Residues: CASILTGGAGANVLTF.

This sequence joins TRBV12-3 or TRBV12-4 and TRBJ1-5, with D unclear. This CDR3 has 12 amino acids. V shed 3 bases and J shed 3 bases, with 3 bases lying between them. CDR3 nucleotides: TGTGCCAGCAGTTTCTCCAATCAGCCCCAGCATTTT. This gives the protein CASSFSNQPQHF.